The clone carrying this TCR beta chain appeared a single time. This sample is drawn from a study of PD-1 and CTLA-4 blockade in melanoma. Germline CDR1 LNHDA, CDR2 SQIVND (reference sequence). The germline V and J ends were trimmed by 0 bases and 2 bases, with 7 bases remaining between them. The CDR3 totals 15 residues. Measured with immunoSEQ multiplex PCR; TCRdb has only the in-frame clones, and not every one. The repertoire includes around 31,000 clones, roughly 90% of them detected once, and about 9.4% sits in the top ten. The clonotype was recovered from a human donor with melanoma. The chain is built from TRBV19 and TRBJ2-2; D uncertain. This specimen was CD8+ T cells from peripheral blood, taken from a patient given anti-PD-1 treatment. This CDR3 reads CASSIEVLNTGELFF. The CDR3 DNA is TGTGCCAGTAGTATAGAGGTATTAAACACCGGGGAGCTGTTTTTT.